The 23 T cell receptor beta chains given below trace back to one sample, sequenced in a study of identical twins (dated by TCRdb to about 2016). The library came from 5' RACE. The sequencer listed for this sample is Illumina HiSeq 2000. TCRdb ran its own pipeline on the public reads, namely fastp trimming at Q25 and MiXCR clone calling, and kept in-frame beta chains. Rows with one shared CDR3 protein collapse into an entry with the most common genes and DNA. The sample data list around 160,000 distinct CDR3 sequences, and 3% to 4% of these were observed just once. More than 7% of the sample comes from the top ten. Sequencing was carried out using memory T cells sorted from blood. The sample's cell subset or site label, decoded: CD45RO+ enriched T cells. These receptors were obtained from a man aged 18 to 30 in good health.

This chain connects TRBV7-6 to TRBJ2-2; 13 bases align to TRBD2. Per the germline V gene, CDR1 is SGHVS and CDR2 is FNYEAQ. V gave up 6 bases and J gave up 6 bases; unmatched junction bases: 4. The CDR3 contains 15 residues. This CDR3 is CASRPTSGRAGELFF. The CDR3 DNA sequence: TGTGCCAGCAGGCCCACTAGCGGGAGGGCCGGGGAGCTGTTTTTT. The full variable domain, completed using reference TRBV7-6 and TRBJ2-2, is GAGVSQSPRYKVTKRGQDVALRCDPISGHVSLYWYRQALGQGPEFLTYFNYEAQQDKSGLPNDRFSAERPEGSISTLTIQRTEQRDSAMYRCASRPTSGRAGELFFGEGSRLTVL.

The sample holds many counts of this clonotype. V usage is TRBV6-2 or TRBV6-3 and J usage is TRBJ2-1, with 9 positions matching TRBD1. V lost 6 bases, J lost 5 bases, and 8 bases stayed unmatched. The CDR3 is made up of 15 amino acids. Germline CDR1 and CDR2: MNHEY and SVGEGT. As DNA, the CDR3 is TGTGCCAGCAGGGGACAGGGTTGGCAAAACAATGAGCAGTTCTTC. This sequence encodes CASRGQGWQNNEQFF.

This clonotype was seen at least ten times. This chain links TRBV5-1 with TRBJ2-2; D possibly uses TRBD1 or TRBD2 (5 bases each). Trimming removed 4 bases at V and 3 bases at J, with 13 bases between. The length of the CDR3 is 15 residues. Germline V gives CDR1 SGHRS, CDR2 YFSETQ. The CDR3 is CASSDGTADTGELFF. The CDR3 DNA reads TGCGCCAGCAGCGACGGGACGGCCGACACCGGGGAGCTGTTTTTT.

This clonotype appeared many times. The chain combines TRBV5-1 with TRBJ1-2; D is ambiguous. The V and J ends lost 0 bases and 6 bases respectively, with 9 bases between them. Germline CDR1 is SGHRS and CDR2 is YFSETQ. The CDR3 has 13 residues. The CDR3 loop is CASSLDRADGYTF. The CDR3 nucleotides are TGCGCCAGCAGCTTGGATAGGGCGGATGGCTACACCTTC. The full variable domain, rest sourced from reference TRBV5-1 and TRBJ1-2, is KAGVTQTPRYLIKTRGQQVTLSCSPISGHRSVSWYQQTPGQGLQFLFEYFSETQRNKGNFPGRFSGRQFSNSRSEMNVSTLELGDSALYLCASSLDRADGYTFGSGTRLTVV.

This clonotype was seen ten or more times. This sequence joins TRBV7-9 and TRBJ1-4; TRBD1 matches at 9 bases. The CDR3 is 16 amino acids. CDR1 SEHNR and CDR2 FQNEAQ come from the germline V gene (reference sequence). The V and J ends lost 8 bases and 1 base, in that order; junction bases with no gene match: 8. The CDR3: CASGTQGAVTNEKLFF. The CDR3, as DNA: TGTGCCAGCGGTACACAGGGGGCCGTAACTAATGAAAAACTGTTTTTT.

In its sample, this clonotype was seen many times. This chain connects TRBV28 to TRBJ2-2; D is uncertain. V lost 5 bases and J lost 4, with 14 bases in between. Germline V CDR1 and CDR2: MDHEN, SYDVKM. The CDR3 totals 15 residues. The CDR3 DNA reads TGTGCCAGCAGTAATTTAGTTCTGGGCACCGGGGAGCTGTTTTTT. Encoded protein: CASSNLVLGTGELFF. The full variable domain, completed using reference TRBV28 and TRBJ2-2, is DVKVTQSSRYLVKRTGEKVFLECVQDMDHENMFWYRQDPGLGLRLIYFSYDVKMKEKGDIPEGYSVSREKKERFSLILESASTNQTSMYLCASSNLVLGTGELFFGEGSRLTVL.

This clonotype was seen ten or more times. This chain connects TRBV4-1 to TRBJ2-5, with D possibly being TRBD1 (5 bases). This CDR3 is 13 amino acids long. The V gene's germline CDR1 is MGHRA and CDR2 YSYEKL. Trimming removed 4 bases at V and 4 bases at J, with 10 bases between. CDR3 protein: CASSLAGLETQYF. The CDR3, as DNA: TGCGCCAGCAGCCTGGCAGGGTTAGAGACCCAGTACTTC.

This clonotype has a count of ten or more. The gene calls are TRBV20-1 and TRBJ2-5; tentative D call: TRBD2 (5 bases). Germline values: CDR1 DFQATT, CDR2 SNEGSKA (reference sequence). Trimming removed 6 bases at V and 5 bases at J, with 13 bases between. The CDR3 runs 12 residues. CDR3 residues: CSALEPGETQYF. CDR3 nucleotide sequence: TGCAGTGCCCTGGAGCCGGGGGAGACCCAGTACTTC.

This clonotype came up many times. V and J are TRBV2 and TRBJ2-2; no definite D call. The germline V gene encodes CDR1 SNHLY and CDR2 FYNNEI. V shed 4 bases and J shed 6 bases, with 6 bases lying between them. This CDR3 spans 12 amino acids. The CDR3 nucleotides read TGTGCCAGCAGTGGGAAACCCGGGGAGCTGTTTTTT. Its translation is CASSGKPGELFF.

The table lists this clonotype with many counts. V gene TRBV7-9 combines with J gene TRBJ1-1; D is ambiguous. In germline, CDR1 is SEHNR, CDR2 FQNEAQ (reference sequence). V dropped 6 bases and J dropped 0 bases, with 8 bases sitting between them. The CDR3 totals 13 residues. The CDR3 region is CASSRTLNTEAFF. In DNA, the CDR3 is TGTGCCAGCAGTAGGACCCTGAACACTGAAGCTTTCTTT.

This clonotype has ten or more counts. This chain joins TRBV15 and TRBJ1-1; unclear D gene. The CDR3 totals 13 residues. CDR1 is LNHNV, CDR2 YYDKDF, per germline (reference sequence). V gave up 5 bases and J gave up 4 bases, with 11 bases separating them. The CDR3: CATSSRLITEAFF. The CDR3 nucleotides are TGTGCCACCAGCTCGCGGCTGATCACTGAAGCTTTCTTT.

This clonotype was detected ten times or more. The chain couples TRBV2 to TRBJ2-2, with D perhaps matching TRBD2 (6 bases). Germline CDR1 reads SNHLY; CDR2 reads FYNNEI. This CDR3 is built from 17 residues. The V end was cut by 6 bases, the J end by 5 bases, with 22 bases between. The CDR3 coding sequence is TGTGCCAGCAGCTTTACTCCTCGGTGGAGGGAGACCGGGGAGCTGTTTTTT. It is translated as CASSFTPRWRETGELFF.

This clonotype was observed at least ten times. The CDR3 is CASSRSVGRGTGELFF. DNA for the CDR3: TGTGCCAGCAGTCGTAGCGTTGGGAGGGGCACCGGGGAGCTGTTTTTT. This chain joins TRBV7-8 and TRBJ2-2; TRBD2 matches at 7 bases. With V trimmed by 6 bases and J by 4 bases, 11 bases remained unmatched. Germline values: CDR1 SGHVS, CDR2 FQNEAQ. CDR3 length equals 16 residues.

This clonotype was observed at least ten times. The chain couples TRBV12-3 or TRBV12-4 to TRBJ2-7; D might be TRBD1 or TRBD2, each matching 5 bases. V dropped 3 bases and J dropped 4 bases, with 7 bases sitting between them. The CDR3 runs 12 residues. This CDR3 is CASSLRGYEQYF. CDR3 coding DNA: TGTGCCAGCAGTTTGAGGGGTTACGAGCAGTACTTC.

The table lists this clonotype with many counts. The rearrangement uses TRBV6-1 and TRBJ1-4; TRBD1 might be the D (6 bases). The CDR3 runs to 13 residues. Per germline, CDR1 MNHNS and CDR2 SASEGT. Trimming pared 7 bases from V and 5 bases from J, leaving 11 bases between. CDR3 sequence (DNA): TGTGCCAGCACCCGGACAGTAAATGAAAAACTGTTTTTT. As protein: CASTRTVNEKLFF.

This clonotype was observed at least ten times. The V gene is TRBV5-1, the J gene TRBJ2-1; 11 bases map to TRBD2. Germline trimming cut 6 bases from V and 4 bases from J; bases unmatched to any gene: 15. CDR1 SGHRS and CDR2 YFSETQ come from the germline V gene. This CDR3 region has 18 residues. The CDR3 protein is CASIPGTSGLQGYNEQFF. The CDR3 bases are TGCGCCAGCATTCCCGGGACTAGCGGTCTCCAAGGGTACAATGAGCAGTTCTTC. The whole variable domain, remainder taken from reference TRBV5-1 and TRBJ2-1, is KAGVTQTPRYLIKTRGQQVTLSCSPISGHRSVSWYQQTPGQGLQFLFEYFSETQRNKGNFPGRFSGRQFSNSRSEMNVSTLELGDSALYLCASIPGTSGLQGYNEQFFGPGTRLTVL.

This clonotype was counted ten times or more. This chain joins TRBV21-1 and TRBJ2-5; TRBD1 is the table's D call, not checked against the DNA. TRBV21-1 is classified as a pseudogene. The CDR3 sequence is 17 residues long. The CDR3 protein is CASSKVGPGHLQETQYF. As DNA, the CDR3 is TGTGCCAGCAGCAAAGTAGGTCCAGGACACCTCCAAGAGACCCAGTACTTC.

This clonotype was found many times. The chain links TRBV10-3 to TRBJ2-5; D not certain. Trimming took 1 base from V and 2 from J, leaving 14 bases between them. In germline, CDR1 is ENHRY, CDR2 SYGVKD. The CDR3 loop spans 16 amino acids. CDR3 in DNA: TGTGCCATCAGTGAGTGGCTTACGGCTTCTCAAGAGACCCAGTACTTC. The encoded protein is CAISEWLTASQETQYF.

There are many counts of this clonotype. The V and J genes are TRBV7-7 and TRBJ2-2, with D unresolved. V was trimmed by 1 base and J by 1 base, leaving 4 bases between them. CDR3 size: 14 residues. The germline V gene encodes CDR1 SSHAT and CDR2 FNYEAQ (reference sequence). The CDR3 DNA sequence: TGTGCCAGCAGCTTAGACCAGAACACCGGGGAGCTGTTTTTT. Translating it yields CASSLDQNTGELFF.

There are many counts of this clonotype. The genes are TRBV5-1 and TRBJ2-4; perhaps TRBD1 as D (5 bases). V gave up 0 bases and J gave up 3 bases, with 10 bases separating them. The CDR3 is 15 amino acids. Germline assignment: CDR1 SGHRS and CDR2 YFSETQ. CDR3 protein: CASSLGGAGKNIQYF. The CDR3 region has the DNA TGCGCCAGCAGCTTGGGTGGGGCCGGCAAAAACATTCAGTACTTC.

In its sample, this clonotype was seen many times. This chain connects TRBV6-1 to TRBJ1-3; 7 nucleotides line up with TRBD1. CDR3 length: 16 residues. The J segment lost 2 bases and the V segment lost 4 bases, leaving 8 bases of the junction unmatched. Germline V lookup: CDR1 MNHNS, CDR2 SASEGT. Here the CDR3 DNA reads TGTGCCAGCAGTGGGGGACAGAATCCCACTGGAAACACCATATATTTT. Its translation is CASSGGQNPTGNTIYF.

This clonotype appeared many times. The chain links TRBV24-1 to TRBJ2-1; D remains ambiguous. The ends were cut back, 8 bases at V and 5 bases at J, with 12 bases in the middle. The CDR3 spans 13 residues. The germline V gene has CDR1 KGHDR and CDR2 SFDVKD. In DNA form, the CDR3 reads TGTGCCACCAACGGACCCCTCGACAATGAGCAGTTCTTC. It specifies CATNGPLDNEQFF.

The table lists this clonotype with many counts. CDR3 DNA sequence: TGTGCCAGCAGTGAATATTACGGTTCCTACGAGCAGTACTTC. This gives the protein CASSEYYGSYEQYF. The rearrangement links TRBV6-1 to TRBJ2-7; no clear D. Germline CDR1 reads MNHNS; CDR2 reads SASEGT. CDR3 length: 14 residues. V lost 2 bases and J 1 base, leaving 9 bases between the germline ends.